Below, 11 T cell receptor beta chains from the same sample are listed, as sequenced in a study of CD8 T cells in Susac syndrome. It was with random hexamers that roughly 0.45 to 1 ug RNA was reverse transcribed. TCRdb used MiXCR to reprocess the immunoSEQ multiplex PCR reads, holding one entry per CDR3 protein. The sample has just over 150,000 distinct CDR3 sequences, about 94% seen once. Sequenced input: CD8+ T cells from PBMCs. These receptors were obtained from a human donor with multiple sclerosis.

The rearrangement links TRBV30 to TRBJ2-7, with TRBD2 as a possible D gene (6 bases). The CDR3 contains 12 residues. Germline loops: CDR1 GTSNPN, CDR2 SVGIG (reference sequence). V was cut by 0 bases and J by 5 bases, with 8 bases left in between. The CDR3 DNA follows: TGTGCCTGGAGTGTTGGAGGGAACGAGCAGTACTTC. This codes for CAWSVGGNEQYF. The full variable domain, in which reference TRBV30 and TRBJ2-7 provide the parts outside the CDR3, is SQTIHQWPATLVQPVGSPLSLECTVEGTSNPNLYWYRQAAGRGLQLLFYSVGIGQISSEVPQNLSASRPQDRQFILSSKKLLLSDSGFYLCAWSVGGNEQYFGPGTRLTVT.

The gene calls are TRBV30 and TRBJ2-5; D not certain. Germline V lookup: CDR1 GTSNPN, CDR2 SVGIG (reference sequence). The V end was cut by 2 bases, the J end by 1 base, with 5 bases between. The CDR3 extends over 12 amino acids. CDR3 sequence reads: CAWSPGQETQYF. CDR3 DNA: TGTGCCTGGAGTCCCGGCCAAGAGACCCAGTACTTC.

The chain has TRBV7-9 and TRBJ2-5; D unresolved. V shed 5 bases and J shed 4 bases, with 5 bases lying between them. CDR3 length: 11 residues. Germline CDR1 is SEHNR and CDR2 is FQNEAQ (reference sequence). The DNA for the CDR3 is TGTGCCAGCAGCCGACTAGAGACCCAGTACTTC. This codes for CASSRLETQYF.

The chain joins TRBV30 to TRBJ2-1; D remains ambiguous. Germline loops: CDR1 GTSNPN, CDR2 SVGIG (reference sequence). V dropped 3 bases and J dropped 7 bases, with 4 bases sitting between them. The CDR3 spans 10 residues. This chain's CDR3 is CAWRANEQFF. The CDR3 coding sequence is TGTGCCTGGAGAGCTAATGAGCAGTTCTTC.

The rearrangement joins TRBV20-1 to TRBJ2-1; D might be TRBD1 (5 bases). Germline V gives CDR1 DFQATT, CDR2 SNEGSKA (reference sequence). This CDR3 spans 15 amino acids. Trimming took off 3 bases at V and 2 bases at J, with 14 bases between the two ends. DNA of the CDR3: TGCAGTGCTAGGGGGCAGACGGAGACCTACAATGAGCAGTTCTTC. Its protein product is CSARGQTETYNEQFF.

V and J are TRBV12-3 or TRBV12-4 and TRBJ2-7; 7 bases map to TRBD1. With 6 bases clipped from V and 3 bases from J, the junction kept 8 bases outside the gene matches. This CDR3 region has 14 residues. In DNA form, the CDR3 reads TGTGCCAGCAGCTCACCGGGACAGCACTACGAGCAGTACTTC. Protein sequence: CASSSPGQHYEQYF.

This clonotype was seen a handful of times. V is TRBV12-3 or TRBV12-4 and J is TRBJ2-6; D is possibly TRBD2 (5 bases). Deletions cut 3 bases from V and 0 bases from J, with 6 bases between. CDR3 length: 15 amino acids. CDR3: CASSFRDSGANVLTF. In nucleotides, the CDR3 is TGTGCCAGCAGTTTCCGGGACTCTGGGGCCAACGTCCTGACTTTC.

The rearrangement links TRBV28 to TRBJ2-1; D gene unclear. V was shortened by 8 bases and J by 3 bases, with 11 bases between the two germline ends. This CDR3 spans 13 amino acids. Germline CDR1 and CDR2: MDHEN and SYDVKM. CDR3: CASSSVFYNEQFF. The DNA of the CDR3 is TGTGCCAGCTCGAGTGTCTTCTACAATGAGCAGTTCTTC.

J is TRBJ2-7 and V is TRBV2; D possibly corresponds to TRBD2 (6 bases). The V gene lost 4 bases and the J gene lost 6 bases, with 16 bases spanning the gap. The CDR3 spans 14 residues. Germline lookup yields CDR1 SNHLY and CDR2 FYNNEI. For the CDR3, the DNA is TGTGCCAGCAGTGCTTATCCACTGGGACTCGAGCAGTACTTC. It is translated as CASSAYPLGLEQYF.

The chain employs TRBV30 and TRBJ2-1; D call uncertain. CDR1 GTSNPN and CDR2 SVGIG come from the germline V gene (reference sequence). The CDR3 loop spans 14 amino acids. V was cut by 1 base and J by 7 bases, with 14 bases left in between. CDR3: CAWSELGPGNEQFF. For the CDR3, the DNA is TGTGCCTGGAGTGAGTTAGGCCCCGGGAATGAGCAGTTCTTC.

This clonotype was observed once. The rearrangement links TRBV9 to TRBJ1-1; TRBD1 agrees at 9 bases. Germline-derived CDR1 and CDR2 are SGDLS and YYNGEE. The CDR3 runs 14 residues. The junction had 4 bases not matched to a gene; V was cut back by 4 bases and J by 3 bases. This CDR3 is CASSFRTGDTEAFF. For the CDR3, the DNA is TGTGCCAGCAGCTTTAGGACAGGGGACACTGAAGCTTTCTTT.